These 24 T cell receptor beta chains originate from one sample sequenced in a study of PD-L1 blockade in urothelial cancer. As to time point: pretreatment peripheral blood. The assay was immunoSEQ multiplex PCR, and TCRdb's table has in-frame clones only and misses some. The sample shows 130,000 or so clones, roughly 80% of them seen only once. The specimen comprised PBMCs, sampled around atezolizumab (anti-PD-L1) treatment. The receptors stem from a man aged 45 to 65 with urothelial cancer.

This clone was seen just once. This chain links TRBV5-6 with TRBJ2-5, with 12 positions matching TRBD1. The germline V gene has CDR1 SGHDT and CDR2 YYEEEE. The CDR3 spans 18 residues. Losses at the gene ends were 4 bases for V and 0 bases for J; bases not matched to a gene: 10. The CDR3 DNA reads as TGTGCCAGCAGCCCGGGACAGGGGGCCCTGAAGAACCAAGAGACCCAGTACTTC. It translates to CASSPGQGALKNQETQYF.

This clone was seen more than once but under ten times. The V call is TRBV7-9, the J call TRBJ2-6; weak D call: TRBD1 (5 bases). Trimming took off 0 bases at V and 0 bases at J, with 9 bases between the two ends. This CDR3 is 17 amino acids long. Germline loops: CDR1 SEHNR, CDR2 FQNEAQ (reference sequence). In nucleotides, the CDR3 is TGTGCCAGCAGCTTAGCGCAGGGCTTCTCTGGGGCCAACGTCCTGACTTTC. Protein: CASSLAQGFSGANVLTF.

The chain carries TRBV19 and TRBJ2-7, with a weak D call TRBD1 (6 bases). This CDR3 has 14 amino acids. V was clipped by 4 bases and J by 5 bases, with 15 bases between them. In germline, CDR1 is LNHDA, CDR2 SQIVND (reference sequence). This chain's CDR3 is CASSTRTVPHEQYF. CDR3 DNA sequence: TGTGCCAGTAGTACCCGGACAGTTCCCCACGAGCAGTACTTC.

The chain is built from TRBV6-1 and TRBJ1-1; D is unclear. The germline gives CDR1 MNHNS, CDR2 SASEGT. This CDR3 is built from 15 residues. The V and J ends lost 4 bases and 0 bases respectively, with 12 bases between them. The CDR3 region has the DNA TGTGCCAGCAGTGCCCAAGCCAATTTGAACACTGAAGCTTTCTTT. It codes for CASSAQANLNTEAFF.

This clone was seen only once. The J gene is TRBJ2-3, the V gene TRBV30, with TRBD2 matching 7 bases. Germline loops: CDR1 GTSNPN, CDR2 SVGIG (reference sequence). The CDR3 covers 14 residues. V gave up 0 bases and J gave up 3 bases; unmatched junction bases: 3. The CDR3 sequence: CAWSVSGTTDTQYF. The CDR3 nucleotides are TGTGCCTGGAGTGTAAGCGGGACGACAGATACGCAGTATTTT.

On this clone: The sample holds other DNA sequences that translate to the same CDR3. The chain is built from TRBV5-1 and TRBJ1-5; possibly TRBD1 for D (5 bases). In germline, CDR1 is SGHRS, CDR2 YFSETQ. V lost 0 bases and J lost 3, with 7 bases in between. The CDR3 extends over 14 amino acids. CDR3 protein: CASSLGGANQPQHF. In DNA, the CDR3 is TGCGCCAGCAGCTTGGGGGGCGCCAATCAGCCCCAGCATTTT.

This chain connects TRBV2 to TRBJ1-3, with a tentative D call TRBD1 (6 bases). CDR3 length equals 18 residues. The V end was cut by 6 bases, the J end by 2 bases, with 23 bases between. The V gene's germline CDR1 is SNHLY and CDR2 FYNNEI. The CDR3 DNA reads TGTGCCAGCAGCCGGATAAGGACAGCCGCTACCACTGGAAACACCATATATTTT. As protein: CASSRIRTAATTGNTIYF.

A single count supports this clone. The chain is built from TRBV19 and TRBJ2-5, with 7 bases that match TRBD1. CDR3 length equals 13 residues. Germline trimming cut 4 bases from V and 4 bases from J; bases unmatched to any gene: 3. In germline, CDR1 is LNHDA, CDR2 SQIVND (reference sequence). DNA of the CDR3: TGTGCCAGTAGTAAGAACAGGGGAGAGACCCAGTACTTC. This codes for CASSKNRGETQYF. Supplemented by reference TRBV19 and TRBJ2-5, the full variable domain reads DGGITQSPKYLFRKEGQNVTLSCEQNLNHDAMYWYRQDPGQGLRLIYYSQIVNDFQKGDIAEGYSVSREKKESFPLTVTSAQKNPTAFYLCASSKNRGETQYFGPGTRLLVL.

This chain connects TRBV19 to TRBJ2-7, with D possibly matching TRBD2 (5 bases). Trimming shortened V by 3 bases and J by 3 bases, and 9 bases separated the two germline ends. The germline V gene has CDR1 LNHDA and CDR2 SQIVND (reference sequence). The CDR3 is 13 residues long. This CDR3 reads CASSIKGGYEQYF. CDR3 DNA sequence: TGTGCCAGTAGTATTAAAGGAGGCTACGAGCAGTACTTC.

A single count supports this clone. The chain employs TRBV7-3 and TRBJ2-5, with 10 positions matching TRBD2. V gave up 5 bases and J gave up 4 bases; unmatched junction bases: 1. CDR1 and CDR2 (germline): SGHTA, FQGTGA. This CDR3 comprises 13 residues. This CDR3 reads CASSRTSGETQYF. CDR3 DNA sequence: TGTGCCAGCAGCCGGACTAGCGGAGAGACCCAGTACTTC.

The chain has TRBV6-4 and TRBJ2-7, with D perhaps TRBD1 (7 bases). The CDR3 covers 15 residues. CDR1 MRHNA and CDR2 SNTAGT come from the germline V gene. Trimming took off 3 bases at V and 0 bases at J, with 12 bases between the two ends. The CDR3, as DNA: TGTGCCAGCAGTGAATCGGGGGACAGCTCCTACGAGCAGTACTTC. It is translated as CASSESGDSSYEQYF.

The rearrangement uses TRBV2 and TRBJ1-6, with 10 bases matching TRBD1. Germline CDR1 is SNHLY and CDR2 is FYNNEI. This CDR3 has 16 residues. V lost 7 bases to trimming and J lost 7 bases; unmatched junction nucleotides: 10. The CDR3 nucleotides are TGTGCCAGCAAAAACATGGGACAGGGGACAAATTCACCCCTCCACTTT. Translated, it gives CASKNMGQGTNSPLHF.

The chain carries TRBV28 and TRBJ1-1; 11 positions agree with TRBD1. Germline V gives CDR1 MDHEN, CDR2 SYDVKM. The CDR3 spans 13 residues. After removal of 10 bases from V and 6 bases from J, the junction contained 7 bases not matched to a gene. CDR3 in amino acids: CATLPDRGPEAFF. The CDR3 DNA follows: TGTGCCACCCTCCCGGACAGGGGGCCTGAAGCTTTCTTT.

This rearrangement joins TRBV14 to TRBJ2-7; TRBD2 agrees at 7 bases. From germline, CDR1 is SGHDN and CDR2 FVKESK. After removal of 0 bases from V and 1 base from J, the junction contained 9 bases not matched to a gene. This CDR3 region has 17 residues. The chain's CDR3 is CASSQDSWGGESYEQYF. DNA of the CDR3: TGTGCCAGCAGCCAAGATTCCTGGGGGGGAGAATCCTACGAGCAGTACTTC.

This chain joins TRBV9 and TRBJ1-3; TRBD1 is a possible D gene (6 bases). Trimming pared 2 bases from V and 0 bases from J, leaving 15 bases between. From germline, CDR1 is SGDLS and CDR2 YYNGEE. The CDR3 extends over 17 amino acids. The DNA of the CDR3 is TGTGCCAGCAGCGTCGCGGGCGGGGGCTCCTCTGGAAACACCATATATTTT. Its protein is CASSVAGGGSSGNTIYF.

The chain has TRBV5-1 and TRBJ2-2; D is perhaps TRBD2 (5 bases). CDR1 and CDR2 (germline): SGHRS, YFSETQ. Trimming removed 2 bases at V and 3 bases at J, with 11 bases between. The length of the CDR3 is 15 residues. CDR3 loop: CASSLPGIYTGELFF. The CDR3 DNA is TGCGCCAGCAGCTTACCGGGAATTTACACCGGGGAGCTGTTTTTT. Full variable domain (rest looked up from reference TRBV5-1 and TRBJ2-2): KAGVTQTPRYLIKTRGQQVTLSCSPISGHRSVSWYQQTPGQGLQFLFEYFSETQRNKGNFPGRFSGRQFSNSRSEMNVSTLELGDSALYLCASSLPGIYTGELFFGEGSRLTVL.

In nucleotides, the CDR3 is TGCGCCAGCAGCTGGGGGGACCCTGACACCTACGAGCAGTACTTC. It translates to CASSWGDPDTYEQYF. The chain couples TRBV5-1 to TRBJ2-7; weak D call: TRBD2 (6 bases). The CDR3 loop spans 15 amino acids. Trimming took 3 bases from V and 2 from J, leaving 15 bases between them. Germline lookup yields CDR1 SGHRS and CDR2 YFSETQ. The entire variable domain, with the rest obtained from reference TRBV5-1 and TRBJ2-7, is as follows: KAGVTQTPRYLIKTRGQQVTLSCSPISGHRSVSWYQQTPGQGLQFLFEYFSETQRNKGNFPGRFSGRQFSNSRSEMNVSTLELGDSALYLCASSWGDPDTYEQYFGPGTRLTVT.

This chain uses TRBV2 with TRBJ1-1, with D maybe TRBD1 (5 bases). CDR1 SNHLY and CDR2 FYNNEI come from the germline V gene. The CDR3 spans 13 residues. The V and J ends lost 7 bases and 4 bases respectively, with 13 bases between them. CDR3 loop: CASTRGLRTEAFF. Here the CDR3 DNA reads TGTGCCAGCACGAGGGGACTCCGCACTGAAGCTTTCTTT.

This chain connects TRBV7-9 to TRBJ1-4; D gene ambiguous. The germline V gene has CDR1 SEHNR and CDR2 FQNEAQ (reference sequence). V shed 1 base and J shed 8 bases, with 8 bases lying between them. This CDR3 is built from 13 residues. CDR3 protein: CASSLERREKLFF. CDR3 nucleotide sequence: TGTGCCAGCAGCTTAGAGCGAAGGGAAAAACTGTTTTTT.

The CDR3 spells CASSLKEDRTDTQYF. The CDR3 DNA follows: TGTGCCAGCAGTTTAAAGGAGGATCGCACAGATACGCAGTATTTT. This chain joins TRBV28 and TRBJ2-3, with D maybe TRBD2 (5 bases). V was trimmed by 2 bases and J by 1 base, leaving 10 bases between them. Germline V lookup: CDR1 MDHEN, CDR2 SYDVKM. The CDR3 spans 15 residues.

The chain has TRBV11-2 and TRBJ2-1, with D possibly TRBD2 on 9 matching bases. Germline loops: CDR1 SGHAT, CDR2 FQNNGV. V was cut by 4 bases and J by 7 bases, with 17 bases left in between. The CDR3 length is 15 residues. Here the CDR3 reads CASSSRGREGNEQFF. CDR3 DNA sequence: TGTGCCAGCAGCTCCAGGGGGCGGGAGGGGAATGAGCAGTTCTTC. The entire variable domain, with the rest obtained from reference TRBV11-2 and TRBJ2-1, is as follows: EAGVAQSPRYKIIEKRQSVAFWCNPISGHATLYWYQQILGQGPKLLIQFQNNGVVDDSQLPKDRFSAERLKGVDSTLKIQPAKLEDSAVYLCASSSRGREGNEQFFGPGTRLTVL.

V is TRBV7-9 and J is TRBJ1-2; 7 bases map to TRBD1. From germline, CDR1 is SEHNR and CDR2 FQNEAQ (reference sequence). V lost 4 bases to trimming and J lost 7 bases; unmatched junction nucleotides: 6. CDR3 length: 13 residues. CDR3 DNA sequence: TGTGCCAGCAGCTCTTACAACAGGGGTGGCTACACCTTC. This codes for CASSSYNRGGYTF.

The rearrangement uses TRBV7-2 and TRBJ2-3, with D perhaps TRBD1 (6 bases). Per the germline V gene, CDR1 is SGHTA and CDR2 is FQGNSA. This CDR3 is built from 16 residues. V was trimmed by 1 base and J by 5 bases, leaving 16 bases between them. Here the CDR3 reads CASSLVGTGNGDTQYF. The DNA for the CDR3 is TGTGCCAGCAGCTTAGTAGGTACAGGGAATGGAGATACGCAGTATTTT.

The J gene is TRBJ2-1, the V gene TRBV5-1; 9 nucleotides agree with TRBD1. Looked up from germline, CDR1 is SGHRS and CDR2 is YFSETQ. The CDR3 spans 14 residues. The J segment lost 8 bases and the V segment lost 0 bases, leaving 3 bases of the junction unmatched. The CDR3 spells CASSLAQGAYEQFF. CDR3 coding DNA: TGCGCCAGCAGCTTGGCACAGGGGGCCTATGAGCAGTTCTTC.